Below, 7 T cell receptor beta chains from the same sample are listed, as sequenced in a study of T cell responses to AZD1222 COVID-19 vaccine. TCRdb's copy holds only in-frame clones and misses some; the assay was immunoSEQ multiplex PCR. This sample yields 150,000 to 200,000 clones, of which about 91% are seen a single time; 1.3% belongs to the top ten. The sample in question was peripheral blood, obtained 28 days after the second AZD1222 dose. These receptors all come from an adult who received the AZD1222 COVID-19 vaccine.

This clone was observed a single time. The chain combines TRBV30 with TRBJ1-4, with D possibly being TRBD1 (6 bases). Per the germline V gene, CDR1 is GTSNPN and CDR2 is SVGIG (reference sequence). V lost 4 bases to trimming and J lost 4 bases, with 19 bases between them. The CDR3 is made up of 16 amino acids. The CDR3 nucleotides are TGTGCCTGGAATCCCCTCGGAGGACAGCTTAATGAAAAACTGTTTTTT. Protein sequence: CAWNPLGGQLNEKLFF.

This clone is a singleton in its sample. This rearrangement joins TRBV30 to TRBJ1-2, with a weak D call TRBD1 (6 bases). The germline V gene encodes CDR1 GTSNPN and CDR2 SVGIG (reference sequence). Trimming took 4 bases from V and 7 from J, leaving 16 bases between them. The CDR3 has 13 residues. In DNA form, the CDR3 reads TGTGCCTGGATTGGGCGGGGGGCGCTTGGCTACACCTTC. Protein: CAWIGRGALGYTF.

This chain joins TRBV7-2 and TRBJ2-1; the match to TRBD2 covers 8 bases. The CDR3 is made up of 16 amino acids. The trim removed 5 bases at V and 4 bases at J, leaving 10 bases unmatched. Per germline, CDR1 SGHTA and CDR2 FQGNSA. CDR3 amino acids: CASSLSGAGVYNEQFF. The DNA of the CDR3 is TGTGCCAGCAGCCTATCCGGAGCGGGAGTGTACAATGAGCAGTTCTTC.

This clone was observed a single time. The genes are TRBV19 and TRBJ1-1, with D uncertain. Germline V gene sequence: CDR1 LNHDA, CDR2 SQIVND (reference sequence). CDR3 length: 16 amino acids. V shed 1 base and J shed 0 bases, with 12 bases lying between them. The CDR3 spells CASSIGIGLLNTEAFF. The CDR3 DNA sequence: TGTGCCAGTAGTATAGGAATAGGCTTGCTGAACACTGAAGCTTTCTTT.

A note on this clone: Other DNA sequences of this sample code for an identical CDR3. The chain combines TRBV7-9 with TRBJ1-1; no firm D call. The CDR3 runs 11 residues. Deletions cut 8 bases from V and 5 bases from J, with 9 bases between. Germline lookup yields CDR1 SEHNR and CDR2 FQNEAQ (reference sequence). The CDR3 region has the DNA TGTGCCAGCTCCGCGGGGACTGAAGCTTTCTTT. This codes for CASSAGTEAFF.

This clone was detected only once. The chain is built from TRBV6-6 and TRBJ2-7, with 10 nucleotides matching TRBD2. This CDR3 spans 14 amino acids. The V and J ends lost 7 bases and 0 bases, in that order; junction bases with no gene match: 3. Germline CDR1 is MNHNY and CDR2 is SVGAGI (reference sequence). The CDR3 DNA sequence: TGTGCCAGCATCCCTAGCGGGAGCTCCTACGAGCAGTACTTC. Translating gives CASIPSGSSYEQYF.

The CDR3 spells CASSPRGAGGLSYEQYF. The DNA for the CDR3 is TGTGCCAGCAGCCCTCGGGGGGCGGGGGGTCTCTCCTACGAGCAGTACTTC. The chain links TRBV7-2 to TRBJ2-7, with 8 bases identical to TRBD2. Trimming at V came to 5 bases and at J to 0 bases, leaving 12 bases not matched to a gene. CDR1 and CDR2 from the germline V gene are SGHTA and FQGNSA. The CDR3 has 17 residues.